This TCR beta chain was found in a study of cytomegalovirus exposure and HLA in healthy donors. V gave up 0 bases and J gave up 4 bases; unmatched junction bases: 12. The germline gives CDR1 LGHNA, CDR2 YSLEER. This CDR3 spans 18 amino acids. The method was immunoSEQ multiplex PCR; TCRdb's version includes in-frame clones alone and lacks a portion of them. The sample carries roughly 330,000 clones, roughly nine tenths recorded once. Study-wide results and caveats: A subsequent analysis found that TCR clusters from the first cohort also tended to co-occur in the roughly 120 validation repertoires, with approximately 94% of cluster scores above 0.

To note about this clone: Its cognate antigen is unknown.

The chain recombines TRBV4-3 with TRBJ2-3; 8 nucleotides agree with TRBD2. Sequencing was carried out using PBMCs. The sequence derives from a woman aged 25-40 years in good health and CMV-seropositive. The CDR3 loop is CASSQDPGGGRAADTQYF. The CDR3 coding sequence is TGCGCCAGCAGCCAAGACCCGGGCGGGGGGAGAGCGGCAGATACGCAGTATTTT.